A single sample is the source of the 27 T cell receptor beta chains below, sequenced in a study of CD8+CD57+ T cells in acquired aplastic anemia. Profiling of TCR beta VDJ combinations and CDR3 sequences used genomic DNA as template. TCRdb re-derived calls from the reads in MiXCR, one entry per CDR3 protein. The sample includes 200,000 to 250,000 distinct CDR3 sequences, over 60% seen only once; the top ten take around 32%. Sequencing was carried out using sorted CD4+, CD8+, or CD8+CD57+ T cells (not recorded which) from PBMCs. These receptors came from a human donor in good health.

This clonotype showed up just once. V usage is TRBV6-6 and J usage is TRBJ2-7; 8 bases line up with TRBD2. J gave up 4 bases and V 2 bases, and 4 bases lay outside the gene matches. The germline V gene has CDR1 MNHNY and CDR2 SVGAGI (reference sequence). The CDR3 spans 14 residues. CDR3 bases: TGTGCCAGCAGTTACGCGGGACTAGAATACGAGCAGTACTTC. Protein sequence: CASSYAGLEYEQYF.

To note about this clonotype: It is likely a read error, because the conserved phenylalanine at the end of the CDR3 is missing. V and J are TRBV7-6 and TRBJ2-7; 11 nucleotides align to TRBD2. Germline-derived CDR1 and CDR2 are SGHVS and FNYEAQ. This CDR3 contains 17 residues. CDR3 protein: CAGSLLQLAGESYEQYL. The CDR3 DNA follows: TGTGCCGGCAGCTTACTCCAACTAGCGGGAGAGTCCTACGAGCAGTACTTG.

The chain employs TRBV7-3 and TRBJ2-7, with D uncertain. The germline V gene encodes CDR1 SGHTA and CDR2 FQGTGA. The CDR3 is 13 residues long. V was shortened by 1 base and J by 6 bases, with 10 bases between the two germline ends. DNA of the CDR3: TGTGCCAGCAGCTTAAGTCAGGTCGGCGAGCAGTACTTC. This gives the protein CASSLSQVGEQYF.

Ten or more counts support this clonotype. V and J are TRBV4-1 and TRBJ2-5, with 11 bases aligning to TRBD1. The J segment lost 5 bases and the V segment lost 0 bases, leaving 5 bases of the junction unmatched. Germline V gives CDR1 MGHRA, CDR2 YSYEKL. This CDR3 comprises 16 residues. CDR3 in amino acids: CASSQEGQGAMETQYF. DNA of the CDR3: TGCGCCAGCAGCCAAGAAGGACAGGGGGCGATGGAGACCCAGTACTTC.

This chain links TRBV12-3 or TRBV12-4 with TRBJ2-7, with a tentative D call TRBD2 (6 bases). V dropped 6 bases and J dropped 2 bases, with 14 bases sitting between them. CDR3 size: 14 residues. CDR3 residues: CASSSLSGAYEQYF. The CDR3 region has the DNA TGTGCCAGCAGCTCCCTTAGCGGAGCCTACGAGCAGTACTTC.

The table lists this clonotype with many counts. The chain recombines TRBV9 with TRBJ1-1; no clear D gene. V was cut by 3 bases and J by 4 bases, with 16 bases left in between. The CDR3 is 15 amino acids. The V gene's germline CDR1 is SGDLS and CDR2 YYNGEE. The CDR3 DNA reads TGTGCCAGCAGCGCCCCTCTTGGGGTTGGCACTGAAGCTTTCTTT. Its translation is CASSAPLGVGTEAFF. The variable domain in full, completed from reference TRBV9 and TRBJ1-1, reads DSGVTQTPKHLITATGQRVTLRCSPRSGDLSVYWYQQSLDQGLQFLIQYYNGEERAKGNILERFSAQQFPDLHSELNLSSLELGDSALYFCASSAPLGVGTEAFFGQGTRLTVV.

This clonotype was counted ten times or more. This chain joins TRBV5-8 and TRBJ2-7; TRBD1 might be the D (5 bases). Germline values: CDR1 SGHTS, CDR2 YDEGEE. V was cut by 0 bases and J by 3 bases, with 10 bases left in between. The CDR3 contains 14 residues. The CDR3: CASSLGGADYEQYF. The CDR3 nucleotides read TGTGCCAGCAGCTTGGGGGGCGCGGACTACGAGCAGTACTTC.

The chain employs TRBV19 and TRBJ2-1, with 12 bases identical to TRBD2. The CDR3 spans 14 residues. The J segment lost 8 bases and the V segment lost 10 bases, leaving 9 bases of the junction unmatched. Germline CDR1 is LNHDA and CDR2 is SQIVND (reference sequence). This CDR3 reads CATQRTSGMDEQFF. The CDR3 coding sequence is TGTGCCACCCAAAGGACTAGCGGGATGGATGAGCAGTTCTTC.

This chain connects TRBV20-1 to TRBJ2-1, with unresolved D. Germline assignment: CDR1 DFQATT and CDR2 SNEGSKA (reference sequence). There are 12 residues in the CDR3. V gave up 1 base and J gave up 5 bases, with 6 bases separating them. This CDR3 is CSARGADNEQFF. The CDR3 DNA reads as TGCAGTGCTAGAGGGGCCGACAATGAGCAGTTCTTC.

As regards this clonotype: A junction end diverges from the germline sequence, so it may reflect a read error. V is TRBV10-3 and J is TRBJ1-5; D is unclear. CDR1 and CDR2 from the germline V gene are ENHRY and SYGVKD. This CDR3 comprises 15 residues. This CDR3 reads CASSESGSGDQPQHF. The CDR3 bases are TGTGCCAGCAGTGAGTCCGGTTCTGGGGATCAGCCCCAGCATTTT.

This clonotype was seen repeatedly, ten times or more. This rearrangement joins TRBV4-3 to TRBJ1-2, with 7 nucleotides matching TRBD1. Germline V gene sequence: CDR1 LGHNA, CDR2 YSLEER. Trimming removed 3 bases from V and 2 bases from J; junction bases left unmatched: 9. The CDR3 extends over 16 amino acids. CDR3 DNA: TGCGCCAGCAGCCAGATACGGGACAGTCCGAACTATGGCTACACCTTC. It yields the protein CASSQIRDSPNYGYTF.

Worth noting for this clonotype: A junction boundary mismatches the germline segment, possibly from a read error. This rearrangement joins TRBV10-2 to TRBJ2-5, with 9 bases aligning to TRBD1. CDR1 is WSHSY, CDR2 SAAADI, per germline. The CDR3 is 16 amino acids. Written as DNA, the CDR3 is TGTGCCAGCAGTGAAGTGGTTGGGGACAGGGAAGAGACCCAGTACTTC. As protein: CASSEVVGDREETQYF.

V gene TRBV19 combines with J gene TRBJ2-5; D is uncertain. The germline V gene has CDR1 LNHDA and CDR2 SQIVND (reference sequence). Trimming pared 5 bases from V and 4 bases from J, leaving 14 bases between. The CDR3 is made up of 14 amino acids. The CDR3 DNA reads TGTGCCAGTAGTCCTAGGTCGAAAGGAGAGACCCAGTACTTC. Its translation is CASSPRSKGETQYF.

Only a few counts were recorded for this clonotype. CDR3 loop: CASNAGGTYNEQFF. In nucleotides, the CDR3 is TGTGCCTCCAATGCCGGCGGGACCTACAATGAGCAGTTCTTC. The J gene is TRBJ2-1, the V gene TRBV30; a possible D gene is TRBD2 (6 bases). V shed 7 bases and J shed 2 bases, with 15 bases lying between them. This CDR3 contains 14 residues. Germline CDR1 GTSNPN, CDR2 SVGIG (reference sequence).

The chain uses TRBV20-1 and TRBJ1-2; D remains ambiguous. Per germline, CDR1 DFQATT and CDR2 SNEGSKA (reference sequence). The CDR3 spans 14 residues. V gave up 0 bases and J gave up 4 bases, with 12 bases separating them. The CDR3 DNA is TGCAGTGCTAGAGATATTAGGGAAAGCTATGGCTACACCTTC. It codes for CSARDIRESYGYTF.

This clonotype was counted many times. This rearrangement joins TRBV9 to TRBJ2-1; 8 nucleotides align to TRBD2. V gave up 1 base and J gave up 8 bases; unmatched junction bases: 11. Germline CDR1 reads SGDLS; CDR2 reads YYNGEE. CDR3 length: 16 residues. The CDR3 nucleotides read TGTGCCAGCAGCGTAACAAGCGGGAGTGCTTTGGATGAGCAGTTCTTC. This encodes CASSVTSGSALDEQFF.

This chain connects TRBV20-1 to TRBJ2-1; 7 positions match TRBD2. CDR3 length: 12 amino acids. V gave up 3 bases and J gave up 9 bases; unmatched junction bases: 5. Per germline, CDR1 DFQATT and CDR2 SNEGSKA (reference sequence). DNA for the CDR3: TGCAGTGCTAGGGGGGGGGGGACTGAGCAGTTCTTC. It is translated as CSARGGGTEQFF.

In the case of this clonotype: A single base separates this from a much larger clone, so it may be a read error. V usage is TRBV5-6 and J usage is TRBJ2-1; 14 nucleotides align to TRBD2. The CDR3 contains 15 residues. Germline CDR1 reads SGHDT; CDR2 reads YYEEEE. The CDR3, as DNA: TGTGCCGGCAGCCCGGGACTAGCGGGGGCCAATGAGCAGTTCTTC. Protein: CAGSPGLAGANEQFF.

This rearrangement joins TRBV12-3 or TRBV12-4 to TRBJ2-1, with TRBD1 matching over 10 bases. CDR3 size: 15 residues. V lost 6 bases, J lost 2 bases, and 4 bases stayed unmatched. In DNA form, the CDR3 reads TGTGCCAGCAGACCTGGGACAGGGGCCTACAATGAGCAGTTCTTC. Protein sequence: CASRPGTGAYNEQFF.

This clonotype was seen a handful of times. The gene calls are TRBV7-9 and TRBJ1-6, with 12 bases aligning to TRBD1. CDR3 length: 16 amino acids. The V gene end was trimmed by 5 bases and the J gene end by 10 bases; junction bases not matched to a gene: 9. Germline CDR1 reads SEHNR; CDR2 reads FQNEAQ (reference sequence). As DNA, the CDR3 is TGTGCCAGCAGCAACCGGGACAGGGGGCGATGGTCACCCCTCCACTTT. As protein: CASSNRDRGRWSPLHF.

This clonotype was counted many times. The chain uses TRBV7-8 and TRBJ2-7, with 8 bases identical to TRBD2. Looked up from germline, CDR1 is SGHVS and CDR2 is FQNEAQ. Trimming took 2 bases from V and 3 from J; bases not matched to a gene: 9. CDR3 length: 16 amino acids. The DNA for the CDR3 is TGTGCCAGCAGCTTACATGCACTAGCGGAGTACTACGAGCAGTACTTC. This sequence encodes CASSLHALAEYYEQYF. Supplemented by reference TRBV7-8 and TRBJ2-7, the full variable domain reads GAGVSQSPRYKVAKRGQDVALRCDPISGHVSLFWYQQALGQGPEFLTYFQNEAQLDKSGLPSDRFFAERPEGSVSTLKIQRTQQEDSAVYLCASSLHALAEYYEQYFGPGTRLTVT.

J is TRBJ1-5 and V is TRBV20-1; no clear D. Germline V gene sequence: CDR1 DFQATT, CDR2 SNEGSKA (reference sequence). The CDR3 length is 13 residues. Trimming removed 2 bases at V and 5 bases at J, with 10 bases between. The CDR3 here is CSARYGIDQPQHF. CDR3 coding DNA: TGCAGTGCTAGATACGGGATAGATCAGCCCCAGCATTTT.

The chain carries TRBV2 and TRBJ2-5; no clear D. The ends were cut back, 3 bases at V and 5 bases at J, with 7 bases in the middle. The CDR3 totals 12 residues. Germline V gives CDR1 SNHLY, CDR2 FYNNEI. In DNA, the CDR3 is TGTGCCAGCAGTGACCCTGCTGAGACCCAGTACTTC. Protein sequence: CASSDPAETQYF.

V usage is TRBV14 and J usage is TRBJ2-1, with 7 positions matching TRBD2. CDR1 is SGHDN and CDR2 is FVKESK in the germline V gene. The CDR3 runs to 14 residues. The V segment lost 0 bases and the J segment 4 bases; nucleotides outside the gene matches: 0. The CDR3 nucleotides are TGTGCCAGCAGCCAAGAACTAGCGTACAATGAGCAGTTCTTC. Its translation is CASSQELAYNEQFF.

Comment on this clonotype: The junction does not match germline at one end; this may be a read error. The gene calls are TRBV24-1 and TRBJ2-5; TRBD1 agrees at 12 bases. Germline assignment: CDR1 KGHDR and CDR2 SFDVKD. CDR3 size: 16 residues. The chain's CDR3 is CATSVGTGQGAETRYF. CDR3 bases: TGTGCCACCAGTGTTGGAACGGGACAGGGGGCAGAGACCCGGTACTTC.

This clonotype was found many times. V and J are TRBV15 and TRBJ2-5; the match to TRBD1 covers 10 bases. The junction had 5 bases not matched to a gene; V was cut back by 5 bases and J by 5 bases. The CDR3 contains 14 residues. Germline loops: CDR1 LNHNV, CDR2 YYDKDF (reference sequence). The CDR3 DNA follows: TGTGCCACCAGCGGACAGGGGGATGCGGAGACCCAGTACTTC. This encodes CATSGQGDAETQYF.

This clonotype was seen at least ten times. The rearrangement uses TRBV7-9 and TRBJ1-5; no clear D gene. The CDR3 has 14 amino acids. CDR1 is SEHNR, CDR2 FQNEAQ, per germline (reference sequence). Trimming left V 4 bases short and J 1 base short, with 8 bases between. The CDR3 spells CASSSMGSNQPQHF. CDR3 in DNA: TGTGCCAGCAGCTCGATGGGCAGCAATCAGCCCCAGCATTTT. Looking up the rest from reference TRBV7-9 and TRBJ1-5 gives the full variable domain: DTGVSQNPRHKITKRGQNVTFRCDPISEHNRLYWYRQTLGQGPEFLTYFQNEAQLEKSRLLSDRFSAERPKGSFSTLEIQRTEQGDSAMYLCASSSMGSNQPQHFGDGTRLSIL.